This T cell receptor (beta chain) was documented in a study of Graves' ophthalmopathy and Graves' hyperthyroidism. At the level of the study: Absence of ophthalmopathy within 18 months of follow-up defined stable hyperthyroidism. Overall study results and limits: Ophthalmopathy cases were distinguished from stable hyperthyroidism by a 13-signature model, reaching just over 85% sensitivity and around 77% specificity. Blood repertoires reportedly contained most expanded thyroid clonotypes above 0.001 frequency.

Symptoms, serum thyroxine and TRAb, thyroid ultrasound, and orbital computed tomography formed the diagnostic basis. The CDR3 length is 15 residues. Per germline, CDR1 SGHTA and CDR2 FQGNSA. V was clipped by 4 bases and J by 9 bases, with 16 bases between them. As the template, RNA transcripts were used to amplify TCR beta CDR3 regions. HTBI-primed RT-PCR formed the first round, and a multiplex PCR formed the second. One entry per CDR3 protein, called by TCRdb with MiXCR from the multiplex PCR reads. The table includes some 1.1 million distinct CDR3 sequences, about 36% detected once. Points on this clonotype: Its antigen remains unknown.

Sequences were obtained from peripheral blood or thyroid tissue (not recorded which). This TCR derives from an adult man with Graves' hyperthyroidism. The V call is TRBV7-2, the J call TRBJ1-6; the D is unclear. CDR3: CASSSLRSRPSPLHF. The CDR3 nucleotides are TGTGCCAGCAGCTCCCTTAGGAGCCGGCCTTCACCCCTCCACTTT.